Below, 2 T cell receptor beta chains from the same sample are listed, as sequenced in a study of tumor-infiltrating lymphocytes in primary liver carcinoma. DNA and RNA were both co-extracted from 20-30 mg of bulk tissue that had not been sorted. Total RNA (around 510 ng) served as template for TCR beta cDNA synthesis primed by a constant-region primer. Slightly modified ARM-PCR served as the procedure for the TCR beta libraries. These libraries came from three rounds of nested multiplex PCR. TRBV1-TRBV30 forward primers paired with a C-beta reverse primer were used in the first two PCR rounds, which ran approximately 11 cycles each. One entry per CDR3 protein results from TCRdb running MiXCR on the multiplex PCR reads. The profile shows fewer than 200,000 distinct CDR3 sequences, around four fifths of them singletons. The sample taken for sequencing was tumor tissue from primary liver carcinoma. Receptors were obtained from a man aged 40-50 years with primary liver carcinoma and hepatitis B virus infection.

With regard to this clonotype: Just one base apart from a much larger clone, this may be a read error. The V gene is TRBV7-9, the J gene TRBJ1-2; possible D gene TRBD1, 5 bases. Germline V lookup: CDR1 SEHNR, CDR2 FQNEAQ (reference sequence). The CDR3 has 13 residues. The V and J ends lost 2 bases and 8 bases respectively, with 12 bases between them. CDR3 coding DNA: TGTGCCAGCAGCTTATCCGGGGCGTGGGGCTACACCTTC. Amino acids: CASSLSGAWGYTF.

Comment on this clonotype: A junction boundary mismatches the germline segment, possibly from a read error. The CDR3 DNA sequence: TGTGCCAGCAACTTATTTGTGACTGGCGGGTACAATAAGCAGTTCTTC. This gives the protein CASNLFVTGGYNKQFF. V and J are TRBV7-8 and TRBJ2-1; D may be TRBD2 (5 bases). Germline V gene data show CDR1 as SGHVS and CDR2 as FQNEAQ. The CDR3 contains 16 residues.